The rows below give T cell receptor beta chains drawn from one sample of a study of Ad26.COV2.S vaccination and SARS-CoV-2 variants. Only in-frame clones appear in the TCRdb table, and some are missing; sequencing was by immunoSEQ multiplex PCR. The table records 400,000 to 500,000 clones, approximately 88% of them present only once. The starting material was peripheral blood, obtained in a trial of Ad26.COV2.S vaccine versus placebo. The receptors derive from a person between 18 and 65 years old who received the Ad26.COV2.S COVID-19 vaccine or a placebo. The CDR3 runs from the conserved cysteine through the conserved F or W. Each record gives: clone size, D gene, V gene, J gene, CDR3 protein, CDR3 DNA. The D gene is left open where the match is weak. Only part of the rows carry a size: once, few, many, or a class if the clone is expanded.

abundance: -
d_gene: -
v_gene: TRBV10-2
j_gene: TRBJ2-7
CDR3aa: CASRFGPPADEQYF
CDR3nt: TGCGCCAGCAGATTCGGGCCTCCGGCGGACGAGCAGTACTTC

abundance: -
d_gene: TRBD2
v_gene: TRBV5-1
j_gene: TRBJ2-1
CDR3aa: CASSLFSGGADEQFF
CDR3nt: TGCGCCAGCAGCTTATTTAGCGGGGGGGCCGATGAGCAGTTCTTC

abundance: -
d_gene: -
v_gene: TRBV9
j_gene: TRBJ1-5
CDR3aa: CASSVSSNQPQHF
CDR3nt: TGTGCCAGCAGCGTTTCCAGCAATCAGCCCCAGCATTTT

abundance: -
d_gene: -
v_gene: TRBV19
j_gene: TRBJ1-2
CDR3aa: CASREGRGYTF
CDR3nt: TGTGCCAGTAGGGAAGGCAGAGGCTACACCTTC

abundance: -
d_gene: TRBD1
v_gene: TRBV15
j_gene: TRBJ2-7
CDR3aa: CATSSPGGRQYF
CDR3nt: TGTGCCACCAGCAGTCCAGGGGGAAGGCAGTACTTC

abundance: -
d_gene: TRBD2
v_gene: TRBV7-2
j_gene: TRBJ2-3
CDR3aa: CASSLALAGGTDTQYF
CDR3nt: TGTGCCAGCAGCTTAGCACTAGCGGGGGGCACAGATACGCAGTATTTT

abundance: -
d_gene: -
v_gene: TRBV10-3
j_gene: TRBJ1-2
CDR3aa: CAISLTGPGENYGYTF
CDR3nt: TGTGCCATCAGCCTCACAGGGCCGGGGGAAAACTATGGCTACACCTTC

abundance: -
d_gene: TRBD1
v_gene: TRBV27
j_gene: TRBJ1-2
CDR3aa: CASRTLQGRLGYGYTF
CDR3nt: TGTGCCAGCAGGACCCTACAGGGGAGGCTAGGCTATGGCTACACCTTC

abundance: once
d_gene: TRBD1
v_gene: TRBV11-3
j_gene: TRBJ2-7
CDR3aa: CASSYTGTGGSEQYF
CDR3nt: TGTGCCAGCAGCTATACCGGGACAGGGGGTTCCGAGCAGTACTTC

abundance: -
d_gene: TRBD1
v_gene: TRBV11-2
j_gene: TRBJ2-7
CDR3aa: CASCRTGGHEQYF
CDR3nt: TGTGCCAGCTGCCGGACAGGGGGCCACGAGCAGTACTTC

abundance: -
d_gene: -
v_gene: TRBV4-3
j_gene: TRBJ1-6
CDR3aa: CASSEGITRISPLHF
CDR3nt: TGCGCCAGCAGTGAAGGTATAACCCGAATTTCACCCCTCCACTTT

abundance: -
d_gene: TRBD1
v_gene: TRBV5-1
j_gene: TRBJ2-7
CDR3aa: CASSLYTGGIYEQYF
CDR3nt: TGCGCCAGCAGCTTGTACACAGGGGGGATCTACGAGCAGTACTTC

abundance: -
d_gene: TRBD2
v_gene: TRBV12-5
j_gene: TRBJ2-1
CDR3aa: CASGLAPGGLAKPYNEQFF
CDR3nt: TGTGCTAGTGGTTTGGCACCAGGGGGACTAGCGAAACCCTACAATGAGCAGTTCTTC

abundance: -
d_gene: TRBD1
v_gene: TRBV28
j_gene: TRBJ2-7
CDR3aa: CASSLGQATRLKPVNVYEQYF
CDR3nt: TGTGCCAGCAGTCTCGGACAGGCGACGCGCCTCAAGCCGGTGAACGTCTACGAGCAGTACTTC

abundance: -
d_gene: TRBD1
v_gene: TRBV6-5
j_gene: TRBJ1-4
CDR3aa: CASSYDRDEKLFF
CDR3nt: TGTGCCAGCAGTTACGACAGGGATGAAAAACTGTTTTTT

abundance: -
d_gene: -
v_gene: TRBV6-5
j_gene: TRBJ2-7
CDR3aa: CASSYREYSYEQYF
CDR3nt: TGTGCCAGCAGTTACAGGGAATATTCCTACGAGCAGTACTTC

abundance: -
d_gene: TRBD2
v_gene: TRBV2
j_gene: TRBJ2-5
CDR3aa: CASKGGLAGAGETQYF
CDR3nt: TGTGCCAGCAAAGGGGGTCTAGCGGGGGCCGGGGAGACCCAGTACTTC

abundance: -
d_gene: -
v_gene: TRBV3-1/TRBV3-2
j_gene: TRBJ2-4
CDR3aa: CASSPIRGRGLNIQYF
CDR3nt: TGTGCCAGCAGCCCGATCCGAGGGCGGGGTCTGAACATTCAGTACTTC

abundance: -
d_gene: -
v_gene: TRBV5-1
j_gene: TRBJ1-1
CDR3aa: CASSLTRGAEAFF
CDR3nt: TGCGCCAGCAGCTTGACCCGGGGCGCTGAAGCTTTCTTT

abundance: -
d_gene: -
v_gene: TRBV4-3
j_gene: TRBJ2-1
CDR3aa: CASSQAADYNEQFF
CDR3nt: TGCGCCAGCAGCCAAGCGGCGGATTACAATGAGCAGTTCTTC

abundance: once
d_gene: TRBD1
v_gene: TRBV5-1
j_gene: TRBJ1-4
CDR3aa: CASSLAVLTGGTNEKLFF
CDR3nt: TGCGCCAGCAGCTTGGCAGTGCTCACAGGGGGAACTAATGAAAAACTGTTTTTT

abundance: -
d_gene: TRBD2
v_gene: TRBV7-2
j_gene: TRBJ2-6
CDR3aa: CASSLAGGNAGANVLTF
CDR3nt: TGTGCCAGCAGCTTAGCCGGGGGGAACGCCGGGGCCAACGTCCTGACTTTC

abundance: -
d_gene: TRBD1
v_gene: TRBV10-3
j_gene: TRBJ2-3
CDR3aa: CAISFTGDGTDTQYF
CDR3nt: TGTGCCATCAGCTTCACAGGGGATGGCACAGATACGCAGTATTTT

abundance: few
d_gene: TRBD1
v_gene: TRBV2
j_gene: TRBJ2-7
CDR3aa: CASSPGQGSYEQYF
CDR3nt: TGTGCCAGCAGTCCGGGACAGGGGTCCTACGAGCAGTACTTC

abundance: -
d_gene: -
v_gene: TRBV7-3
j_gene: TRBJ2-3
CDR3aa: CASSTGTVGDTQYF
CDR3nt: TGTGCCAGCAGCACTGGGACGGTTGGAGATACGCAGTATTTT

abundance: -
d_gene: -
v_gene: TRBV27
j_gene: TRBJ2-7
CDR3aa: CASSPHALYEQYF
CDR3nt: TGTGCCAGCAGTCCCCACGCCTTATACGAGCAGTACTTC